This T cell receptor beta chain came from a study of Ad26.COV2.S vaccination and SARS-CoV-2 variants. Overall study context: Donor was one of the participants in the Ad26.COV2.S arm of the COV1001 trial. In the study, Ad26.COV2.S was injected intramuscularly once, or twice 56 days apart.

Note on this clone: Its antigen is unidentified.

Treatment here: some 19 received Ad26.COV2.S at low or high dose, single or two shots; five or six received placebo; per-sample allocation not given. Sampling happened 63 days after the first vaccine or placebo injection. Findings and limits, study-wide: An underestimation of total T cell responses may have resulted from the TCR breadth and depth analyses. Vaccinees showed greater spike-specific TCR breadth than placebo recipients.

Profiled with immunoSEQ multiplex PCR; TCRdb holds only in-frame clones, not every one. This sample yields about 680,000 clones, of which roughly nine tenths are seen a single time; approximately 1.5% belongs to the top ten. The clonotype originates from a person between 18 and 59 years old who received the Ad26.COV2.S COVID-19 vaccine or a placebo. The sample consisted of peripheral blood, taken in a trial of Ad26.COV2.S vaccine versus placebo.

The CDR3 loop is CASRRANYGYTF. The CDR3 DNA is TGTGCCAGCAGGAGAGCTAACTATGGCTACACCTTC. This chain links TRBV12-3 or TRBV12-4 with TRBJ1-2; D ambiguous. The CDR3 consists of 12 residues. Trimming took off 6 bases at V and 0 bases at J, with 5 bases between the two ends.